This T cell receptor beta chain was profiled in a study of T cell clones after liver transplantation. Study context: Post-transplant blood was tracked for graft-donor-reactive T cell clones identified in a pre-transplant mixed lymphocyte reaction.

General study results and limits: A significant post-transplant drop in circulating graft-donor-reactive CD4 TCRbeta sequences occurred in most of the 8 subjects.

V lost 5 bases, J lost 5 bases, and 12 bases stayed unmatched. The CDR3 runs 16 residues. CDR1 is SEHNR, CDR2 FQNEAQ, per germline (reference sequence). The assay was immunoSEQ multiplex PCR, and TCRdb's table has in-frame clones only and misses some. The repertoire has under 85,000 clones, about 80% of them found once; the top ten carry approximately 0.79%. To note about this clone: What it binds is not known.

The chain has TRBV7-9 and TRBJ2-5, with 9 positions matching TRBD1. This clonotype originated in a human patient who received a liver transplant. The T cells may come from the graft donor. This sample comprised CD4+ T cells from blood, obtained 12 months after liver transplant. CDR3 in DNA: TGTGCCAGCAGCCGGAAACAGGGGGCAGTCGGGGAGACCCAGTACTTC. It yields the protein CASSRKQGAVGETQYF.